The 9 T cell receptor beta chains presented below share a single source sample, sequenced in a study of blood T cells in healthy people across ages. Primed by a sample-barcoded 5' primer and a J-beta primer mix, a second PCR proceeded for about 7 to 11 cycles. MiXCR was run by TCRdb on the 5' RACE reads, yielding one entry per CDR3 protein. This table has roughly 800,000 distinct CDR3 sequences, around 36% appearing once. Material: blood. These receptors were collected from a man between 18 and 35 years old in good health.

The chain couples TRBV15 to TRBJ1-2; D is possibly TRBD1 (6 bases). V lost 3 bases and J lost 7, with 18 bases in between. Germline-derived CDR1 and CDR2 are LNHNV and YYDKDF (reference sequence). CDR3 length: 15 residues. The CDR3: CATSSFEGGRIGYTF. CDR3 sequence (DNA): TGTGCCACCAGCAGCTTTGAGGGGGGAAGAATTGGCTACACCTTC.

V is TRBV5-5 and J is TRBJ2-2; the D gene is possibly TRBD1 (5 bases). The V end lost 0 bases, the J end lost 1 base, and 10 bases lay between the germline ends. The CDR3 extends over 16 amino acids. The V gene's germline CDR1 is SGHKS and CDR2 YYEKEE (reference sequence). CDR3 residues: CASSLVGQGNTGELFF. CDR3 DNA: TGTGCCAGCAGCTTGGTTGGACAAGGGAACACCGGGGAGCTGTTTTTT.

At least ten counts were recorded for this clonotype. The V gene is TRBV29-1, the J gene TRBJ2-3, with 7 bases matching TRBD2. Germline assignment: CDR1 SQVTM and CDR2 ANQGSEA. V gave up 6 bases and J gave up 5 bases; unmatched junction bases: 11. The CDR3 loop spans 14 amino acids. As DNA, the CDR3 is TGCAGCGTCTCGACGTCGGGGGGTCAAGATACGCAGTATTTT. It yields the protein CSVSTSGGQDTQYF.

In this sample, this clonotype turned up many times. This chain joins TRBV12-3 or TRBV12-4 and TRBJ1-2; no firm D call. V was trimmed by 9 bases and J by 3 bases, leaving 20 bases between them. The CDR3 is 15 amino acids. CDR3 in DNA: TGTGCCAGTGGTGGCAGGTCTTTCCACGACTATGGCTACACCTTC. This encodes CASGGRSFHDYGYTF.

This CDR3 reads CASSQNRDSTYEQYF. The CDR3 DNA follows: TGCGCCAGCAGCCAAAACCGGGACTCAACTTACGAGCAGTACTTC. J is TRBJ2-7 and V is TRBV4-1, with TRBD2 as a possible D gene (6 bases). CDR3 size: 15 residues. The V gene's germline CDR1 is MGHRA and CDR2 YSYEKL. V lost 2 bases and J lost 4, with 15 bases in between.

The chain employs TRBV12-3 or TRBV12-4 and TRBJ2-7, with D perhaps TRBD1 or TRBD2 (7 bases each). TRBJ2-5 matches the DNA end more closely, so the J call is doubtful. CDR3 length equals 15 residues. The CDR3 is CASGLGRGPGETQYF. CDR3 nucleotide sequence: TGTGCCAGCGGGTTAGGGAGGGGGCCGGGGGAGACCCAGTACTTC.

This clonotype appeared a few times. The chain links TRBV14 to TRBJ1-1, with TRBD1 matching over 10 bases. The germline V gene has CDR1 SGHDN and CDR2 FVKESK. This CDR3 contains 17 residues. V was pared by 1 base and J by 0 bases, with 5 bases of the junction left unmatched. CDR3 loop: CASSQATGGYVNTEAFF. Written as DNA, the CDR3 is TGTGCCAGCAGCCAAGCGACAGGGGGCTATGTGAACACTGAAGCTTTCTTT.

This clonotype was seen many times. The chain joins TRBV6-5 to TRBJ2-3; D remains ambiguous. Germline-derived CDR1 and CDR2 are MNHEY and SVGAGI. Trimming pared 5 bases from V and 6 bases from J, leaving 9 bases between. CDR3 length: 12 residues. The CDR3 coding sequence is TGTGCCAGCAGTCCAACTGCCGATACGCAGTATTTT. Encoded protein: CASSPTADTQYF.

The CDR3 nucleotides are TGTGCCAGCAGCGGCGAGCGGGAGCCCTACGAGCAGTACTTC. It encodes CASSGEREPYEQYF. The chain links TRBV11-2 to TRBJ2-7; 8 positions agree with TRBD2. Germline V gene data show CDR1 as SGHAT and CDR2 as FQNNGV. J lost 2 bases, V lost 5 bases, and 5 bases had no gene match. The CDR3 is made up of 14 amino acids.